The clone carrying this T cell receptor beta chain turned up a few times. Germline CDR1 reads SEHNR; CDR2 reads FQNEAQ (reference sequence). V gave up 3 bases and J gave up 5 bases; unmatched junction bases: 10. The CDR3 has 16 residues. The data derive from a study of Graves' ophthalmopathy and Graves' hyperthyroidism. Study-wide background: At the time of initial diagnosis and before any treatment, peripheral blood was collected.

The TCR beta CDR3 regions underwent amplification from RNA transcripts. Amplification began with first-round RT-PCR using HTBI primers, then second-round multiplex PCR was performed. TCRdb called the multiplex PCR reads again in MiXCR, with one record for every CDR3 protein. The sample contains about 700,000 distinct CDR3 sequences, about 44% of which appear only once. V and J are TRBV7-9 and TRBJ1-1; TRBD1 aligns across 9 bases. Sequencing input: peripheral blood. The receptor comes from an adult man with Graves' ophthalmopathy. The CDR3 spells CASSLSYGTGLTEAFF. The CDR3 region has the DNA TGTGCCAGCAGCTTGTCGTACGGGACAGGGCTTACTGAAGCTTTCTTT.